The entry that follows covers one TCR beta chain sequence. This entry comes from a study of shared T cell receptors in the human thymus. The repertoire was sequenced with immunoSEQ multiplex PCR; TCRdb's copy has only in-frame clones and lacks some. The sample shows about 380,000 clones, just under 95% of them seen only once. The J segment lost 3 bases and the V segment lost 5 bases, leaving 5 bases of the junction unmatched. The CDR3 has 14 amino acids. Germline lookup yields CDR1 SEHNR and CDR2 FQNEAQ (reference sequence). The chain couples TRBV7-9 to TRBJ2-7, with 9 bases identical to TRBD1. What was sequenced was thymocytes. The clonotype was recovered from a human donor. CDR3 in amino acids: CASSPRDRVYEQYF. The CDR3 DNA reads TGTGCCAGCAGCCCCCGGGACAGGGTCTACGAGCAGTACTTC.